This TCR beta chain is drawn from a study of blood T cell repertoires in COVID-19 (TCRdb year 2020). Regarding the study in general: The collaborator samples originated in the United States, Italy and Spain and spanned the acute and convalescent phases of COVID-19. The material from the prospective study consisted of cDNA or gDNA derived from T cells, B-cell-depleted T cells, or PBMCs. Nearly every sample came with metadata listing a de-identified subject ID, COVID-19 status, age in years and sex. The samples were drawn from two sources: the first 160 participants of the ongoing ImmuneRACE study, and 950 to 1,500 subjects contributed by 6 global collaborators. The dataset comprised deeply sampled blood TCRbeta repertoires from subjects exposed to, actively infected with, or recovered from COVID-19. Where HLA class I and class II types were available, the types were taken from metadata supplied by the sample provider, not from assay-based typing. The repertoires were released in a freely available public database meant as a resource for research on the immune response to SARS-CoV-2. The study at large found these results: How much clinical and demographic metadata was included differed by source and by participant, and the metadata was provided uncurated.

In the case of this clone: No antigen is known for it. Nothing much larger sits one base from this clone, and base qualities are not available.

Samples from volunteer blood donors who had recovered from COVID-19 were contributed by a second Seattle source. Collaborating institutions collected whole blood in K2EDTA tubes following their own protocols. For TCRbeta analysis, collaborator samples were shipped as frozen whole blood, as isolated PBMCs, or as DNA extracted from either sample type. TCRbeta CDR3 regions were amplified from genomic DNA by means of the immunoSEQ Assay, a bias-controlled multiplex PCR. The study's own analysis went as follows. The number of nucleated cells in each sample was estimated from the amplification of reference gene primers within the assay. Sequence reads were collapsed and filtered to measure the absolute abundance of every unique TCRbeta CDR3 rearrangement. For each sample, productive Simpson clonality was calculated as the square root of Simpson's diversity index across productive rearrangements. The immuneACCESS repertoire file appears here via TCRdb, limited to in-frame rearrangements. These files lack a portion of the clones; in checked studies, under half of the deficit traces to unresolved V genes, and the cause of the others is not known. The DNA was the basis for D and trimming; V, J and clone size are from that table. This sample lists 200,000 to 250,000 clones; approximately 81% were detected once. The leading ten clones occupy approximately 5.1% of the sample.

From a lookup of the germline V gene, CDR1 and CDR2 are LGHNA and YNFKEQ. The junction carries 14 bases between V and J, which are trimmed by 0 bases and 2 bases respectively. Including the terminal cysteine and phenylalanine, the CDR3 comprises 17 residues. Solely the CDR3 DNA is kept, with 51 bases framed from the first base. Input material: peripheral blood. The source is a woman aged 55-69 years who had recovered from COVID-19. This sequence uses TRBV4-2 and TRBJ1-5; a tentative D match to TRBD1 spans 5 bases. The nucleotides read TGTGCCAGCAGCCAAGATCGGAGGGGAGCGGGCAATCAGCCCCAGCATTTT. It is translated as CASSQDRRGAGNQPQHF.